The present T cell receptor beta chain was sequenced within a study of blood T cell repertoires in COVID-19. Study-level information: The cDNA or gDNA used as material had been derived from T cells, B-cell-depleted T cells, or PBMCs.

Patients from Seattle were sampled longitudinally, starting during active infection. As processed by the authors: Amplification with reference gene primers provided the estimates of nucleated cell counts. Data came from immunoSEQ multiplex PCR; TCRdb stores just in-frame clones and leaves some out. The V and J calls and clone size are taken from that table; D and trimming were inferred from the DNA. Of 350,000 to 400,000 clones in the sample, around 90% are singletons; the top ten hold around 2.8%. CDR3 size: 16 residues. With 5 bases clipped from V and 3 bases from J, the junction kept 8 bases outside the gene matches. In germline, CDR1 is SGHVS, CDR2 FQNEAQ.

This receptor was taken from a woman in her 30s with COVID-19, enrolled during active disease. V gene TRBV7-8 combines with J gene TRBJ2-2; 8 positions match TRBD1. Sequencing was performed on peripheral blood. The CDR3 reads CASSVSGGVYTGELFF. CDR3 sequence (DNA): TGTGCCAGCAGCGTATCAGGGGGCGTGTACACCGGGGAGCTGTTTTTT.